This T cell receptor beta chain was identified in a study of T cells in Graves' hyperthyroidism and ophthalmopathy. This clonotype was recorded at least ten times. There are 13 residues in the CDR3. V shed 2 bases, J shed 7 bases, and the junction held 5 bases outside the gene matches. Germline V gene lookup returns CDR1 SGHTA and CDR2 FQGTGA. The cohort's ophthalmopathy patients, a group with duration under 3 months, had a Clinical Activity Score of at least 3 and a NOSPECS grade of at least 4. Amplified TCR beta CDR3 regions derived from RNA transcripts. During a first-round RT-PCR of the TCR CDR3, the HTBI primer set was used. TCRdb passed the multiplex PCR reads through MiXCR, listing each CDR3 protein once. The repertoire has fewer than 650,000 distinct CDR3 sequences, 11% to 15% of them found once; the top ten carry roughly 7.1%.

Sequencing was carried out using blood. This receptor was identified in a woman between 18 and 29 years old with Graves' ophthalmopathy. The gene calls are TRBV7-3 and TRBJ2-7; 7 bases are shared with TRBD1. CDR3 amino acids: CASSLGTGEEQYF. DNA for the CDR3: TGTGCCAGCAGCTTAGGTACAGGGGAAGAGCAGTACTTC.